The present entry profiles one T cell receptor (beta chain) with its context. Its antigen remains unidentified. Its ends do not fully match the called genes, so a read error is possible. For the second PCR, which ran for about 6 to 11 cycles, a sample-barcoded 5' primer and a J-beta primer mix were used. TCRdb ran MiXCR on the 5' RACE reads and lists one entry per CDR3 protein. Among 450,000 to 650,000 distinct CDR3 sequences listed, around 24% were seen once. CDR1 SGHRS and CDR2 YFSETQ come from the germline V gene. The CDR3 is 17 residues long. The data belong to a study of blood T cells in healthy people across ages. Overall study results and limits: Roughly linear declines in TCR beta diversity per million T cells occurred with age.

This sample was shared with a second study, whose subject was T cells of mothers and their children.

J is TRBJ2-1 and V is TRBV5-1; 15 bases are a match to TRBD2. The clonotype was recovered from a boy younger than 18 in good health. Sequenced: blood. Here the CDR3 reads CVSSTGLAGGSVDEQFF. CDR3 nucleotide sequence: TGCGTCAGCAGCACCGGACTAGCGGGAGGGTCTGTGGATGAGCAGTTCTTC. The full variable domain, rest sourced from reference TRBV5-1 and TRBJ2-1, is KAGVTQTPRYLIKTRGQQVTLSCSPISGHRSVSWYQQTPGQGLQFLFEYFSETQRNKGNFPGRFSGRQFSNSRSEMNVSTLELGDSALYLCVSSTGLAGGSVDEQFFGPGTRLTVL.